These 16 T cell receptor beta chains share one sample of origin, sequenced in a study of identical twins. TCRdb itself ran the 5' RACE reads through MiXCR, one entry per CDR3 protein. The sample has 520,000 or so distinct CDR3 sequences; 22% are singletons. These records were also assigned to another study, of T cells expressing NK-cell markers.

Sequencing was done on a sample of CD4+ T cells sorted from blood. The receptors were gathered from a woman aged 18-35 years in good health.

This clonotype appeared a few times. The V call is TRBV20-1, the J call TRBJ1-4, with D tentatively TRBD1 (6 bases). The germline V and J ends were trimmed by 5 bases and 3 bases, with 13 bases remaining between them. CDR1 and CDR2 from the germline V gene are DFQATT and SNEGSKA (reference sequence). The CDR3 extends over 14 amino acids. The CDR3 nucleotides are TGCAGTGCTGCCGACAGGCGTGCTAATGAAAAACTGTTTTTT. The encoded protein is CSAADRRANEKLFF.

The chain carries TRBV6-6 and TRBJ2-1; TRBD1 aligns across 7 bases. The ends lost 10 bases at V and 15 bases at J; junction bases unmatched: 15. The CDR3 runs 12 residues. CDR1 and CDR2 from the germline V gene are MNHNY and SVGAGI (reference sequence). The CDR3 sequence is CATRSGTGDLFF. CDR3 sequence (DNA): TGTGCCACCAGGTCAGGTACAGGGGATCTGTTCTTC.

This clonotype was detected a few times. The rearrangement joins TRBV2 to TRBJ1-6; 7 nucleotides line up with TRBD1. CDR3 size: 13 residues. Losses at the gene ends were 8 bases for V and 5 bases for J; bases not matched to a gene: 3. Germline CDR1 SNHLY, CDR2 FYNNEI. The DNA of the CDR3 is TGTGCCAGCGACAGGGAAAATAATTCACCCCTCCACTTT. Its translation is CASDRENNSPLHF.

The chain recombines TRBV27 with TRBJ2-4, with 11 bases fitting TRBD2. The CDR3 runs to 17 residues. Germline assignment: CDR1 MNHEY and CDR2 SMNVEV (reference sequence). Losses at the gene ends were 5 bases for V and 4 bases for J; bases not matched to a gene: 10. CDR3: CASSPLLRLAGKNIQYF. The CDR3 DNA reads as TGTGCCAGCAGTCCACTCCTAAGACTAGCGGGAAAAAACATTCAGTACTTC.

This clonotype was seen more than once but under ten times. The chain couples TRBV20-1 to TRBJ2-1; unclear D gene. Germline lookup yields CDR1 DFQATT and CDR2 SNEGSKA (reference sequence). The CDR3 extends over 13 amino acids. With 3 bases removed from V and 8 bases from J, the gap between germline ends came to 14 bases. The CDR3 loop reads CSARVAPRDEQFF. CDR3 DNA: TGCAGTGCTAGGGTAGCCCCTCGGGATGAGCAGTTCTTC.

As for this clonotype: Its ends do not fully match the called genes, so a read error is possible. Here the CDR3 reads CASSLTSGRAGLHF. The CDR3 DNA follows: TGTGCCAGCAGCTTAACTAGCGGGAGGGCCGGTCTTCACTTC. The V gene is TRBV7-2, the J gene TRBJ2-5, with 13 bases matching TRBD2. Germline V CDR1 and CDR2: SGHTA, FQGNSA. This CDR3 spans 14 amino acids.

A few counts support this clonotype. This rearrangement joins TRBV27 to TRBJ1-1; D unclear. The germline V gene encodes CDR1 MNHEY and CDR2 SMNVEV (reference sequence). This CDR3 has 17 amino acids. Trimming cost V 7 bases and J 0 bases, with 21 bases left between them. Here the CDR3 reads CASKPGGASWMNTEAFF. DNA for the CDR3: TGTGCCAGCAAGCCAGGAGGCGCGAGCTGGATGAACACTGAAGCTTTCTTT.

The chain recombines TRBV5-4 with TRBJ2-1, with D possibly TRBD2 on 7 matching bases. Germline V CDR1 and CDR2: SGHNT, YYREEE (reference sequence). This CDR3 is built from 15 residues. The V and J ends lost 7 bases and 6 bases respectively, with 20 bases between them. The CDR3 nucleotides read TGTGCCAGCGGACCCGGAGGGGGGGACCTCAATGAGCAGTTCTTC. Translating gives CASGPGGGDLNEQFF.

The rearrangement uses TRBV12-5 and TRBJ2-5; 7 positions agree with TRBD2. CDR1 and CDR2 from the germline V gene are LGHNT and FRNRAP. Losses at the gene ends were 5 bases for V and 4 bases for J; bases not matched to a gene: 10. The CDR3 is 15 amino acids. CDR3 nucleotide sequence: TGTGCTAGTGGTCCCCGGCGGGGGATGAGAGAGACCCAGTACTTC. As protein: CASGPRRGMRETQYF. Combining the CDR3 with reference TRBV12-5 and TRBJ2-5 gives the whole variable domain DARVTQTPRHKVTEMGQEVTMRCQPILGHNTVFWYRQTMMQGLELLAYFRNRAPLDDSGMPKDRFSAEMPDATLATLKIQPSEPRDSAVYFCASGPRRGMRETQYFGPGTRLLVL.

In this sample, this clonotype turned up a few times. For the CDR3, the DNA is TGCAGTGGCACCGGGACTAGCGGGAGGAATGAGCAGTTCTTC. This gives the protein CSGTGTSGRNEQFF. The rearrangement links TRBV20-1 to TRBJ2-1, with 15 bases that match TRBD2. Germline values: CDR1 DFQATT, CDR2 SNEGSKA (reference sequence). This CDR3 spans 14 amino acids. J was trimmed by 7 bases and V by 7 bases; bases with no gene match: 5.

The chain employs TRBV11-3 and TRBJ2-7, with 8 bases matching TRBD1. The V and J ends lost 5 bases and 2 bases, in that order; junction bases with no gene match: 8. The CDR3 is made up of 15 amino acids. Per germline, CDR1 SGHNT and CDR2 YENEEA. CDR3 in amino acids: CASSPRQGSPYEQYF. CDR3 nucleotides: TGTGCCAGCAGCCCACGACAGGGGTCCCCCTACGAGCAGTACTTC.

The V and J genes are TRBV5-5 and TRBJ2-1; tentative D call: TRBD2 (6 bases). V dropped 3 bases and J dropped 9 bases, with 13 bases sitting between them. CDR3 length equals 13 residues. Per the germline V gene, CDR1 is SGHKS and CDR2 is YYEKEE (reference sequence). The CDR3 region has the DNA TGTGCCAGCAGCTGGGGACTCCAGCGTGAGCAGTTCTTC. Its protein product is CASSWGLQREQFF.

J is TRBJ1-6 and V is TRBV12-5; 8 bases map to TRBD1. The CDR3 length is 14 residues. Trimming at V came to 1 base and at J to 9 bases, leaving 2 bases not matched to a gene. Germline loops: CDR1 LGHNT, CDR2 FRNRAP. CDR3 DNA: TGTGCTAGTGGTTTGGGACAGGGGTCTTCACCCCTCCACTTT. As protein: CASGLGQGSSPLHF.

This clonotype was counted between two and nine times. The chain links TRBV12-3 or TRBV12-4 to TRBJ2-1; D gene unclear. The CDR3 consists of 13 residues. V was trimmed by 6 bases and J by 9 bases, leaving 15 bases between them. CDR3 sequence (DNA): TGTGCCAGCAGGGAAGATTCCGGCGGTGAGCAGTTCTTC. Protein: CASREDSGGEQFF.

This sequence joins TRBV5-1 and TRBJ2-1; 11 bases line up with TRBD2. V gave up 5 bases and J gave up 6 bases; unmatched junction bases: 7. Germline CDR1 is SGHRS and CDR2 is YFSETQ. CDR3 length: 15 residues. The CDR3 DNA follows: TGCGCCAGCAGTCTAACACTAGCGGGGGCCAATGAGCAGTTCTTC. This codes for CASSLTLAGANEQFF.

V and J are TRBV25-1 and TRBJ1-6; 11 nucleotides match TRBD1. The trim removed 3 bases at V and 10 bases at J, leaving 8 bases unmatched. The CDR3 extends over 16 amino acids. In germline, CDR1 is MGHDK, CDR2 SYGVNS. CDR3 sequence: CASSDPGQGAHSPLHF. The CDR3 DNA reads as TGTGCCAGCAGTGACCCCGGACAGGGGGCCCACTCACCCCTCCACTTT.